The 28 T cell receptor beta chains in this list originate from one sample, sequenced in a study of blood T cell repertoires in COVID-19. Libraries were prepared by immunoSEQ multiplex PCR; TCRdb keeps only in-frame clonotypes and omits some of them. The repertoire holds some 110,000 clones, approximately 81% seen once, with approximately 1.5% in the top ten. Sequenced input: peripheral blood. Every receptor here comes from a man aged 40-49 years with acute or convalescent COVID-19.

This chain connects TRBV11-2 to TRBJ1-1; no clear D gene. This CDR3 has 14 amino acids. The germline V and J ends were trimmed by 0 bases and 6 bases, with 11 bases remaining between them. Germline V gives CDR1 SGHAT, CDR2 FQNNGV. The CDR3 reads CASSLDPVSAEAFF. The CDR3 DNA follows: TGTGCCAGCAGCTTAGACCCGGTTAGTGCTGAAGCTTTCTTT.

This chain's CDR3 is CARMTLVGEEQLNEQFF. Written as DNA, the CDR3 is TGTGCTAGGATGACGCTGGTGGGTGAGGAACAACTTAATGAGCAGTTCTTC. V is TRBV12-5 and J is TRBJ2-1, with D hard to call. Germline CDR1 and CDR2: LGHNT and FRNRAP. This CDR3 is 17 amino acids long. Trimming stripped 9 bases from V and 7 bases from J, with 28 bases between.

The chain uses TRBV5-6 and TRBJ2-7; 9 bases fit TRBD1. The V segment lost 4 bases and the J segment 3 bases; nucleotides outside the gene matches: 11. The CDR3 is 16 amino acids. CDR1 is SGHDT and CDR2 is YYEEEE in the germline V gene. The CDR3 loop is CASSPRQGETFYEQYF. DNA for the CDR3: TGTGCCAGCAGCCCACGACAGGGGGAGACCTTCTACGAGCAGTACTTC.

The J gene is TRBJ2-5, the V gene TRBV5-1; 9 bases are a match to TRBD1. This CDR3 is built from 14 residues. J gave up 5 bases and V 3 bases, and 5 bases lay outside the gene matches. Germline assignment: CDR1 SGHRS and CDR2 YFSETQ. As DNA, the CDR3 is TGCGCCAGCAGCTCCACAGGGGGCGGGGAGACCCAGTACTTC. This translates into CASSSTGGGETQYF.

The chain has TRBV9 and TRBJ2-5; possible D gene TRBD2, 6 bases. Looked up from germline, CDR1 is SGDLS and CDR2 is YYNGEE. Trimming cost V 3 bases and J 5 bases, with 20 bases left between them. This CDR3 has 16 residues. The CDR3 sequence is CASSASVTLRGETQYF. The CDR3 region has the DNA TGTGCCAGCAGCGCTAGCGTAACCCTCAGAGGGGAGACCCAGTACTTC.

The chain uses TRBV18 and TRBJ1-3; the D is unclear. The CDR3 is 14 amino acids. V lost 1 base and J lost 0, with 4 bases in between. Per germline, CDR1 KGHSH and CDR2 LQKENI. CDR3 in amino acids: CASSPQSSGNTIYF. CDR3 coding DNA: TGTGCCAGCTCACCACAGAGCTCTGGAAACACCATATATTTT.

This chain uses TRBV20-1 with TRBJ1-1; D gene unclear. Germline V gene lookup returns CDR1 DFQATT and CDR2 SNEGSKA (reference sequence). CDR3 size: 11 residues. The CDR3 DNA sequence: TGCCATACAGAAAAATACACTGAAGCTTTCTTT. Translated: CHTEKYTEAFF.

V is TRBV30 and J is TRBJ2-1, with D possibly TRBD2 on 5 matching bases. V dropped 1 base and J dropped 0 bases, with 19 bases sitting between them. CDR3 length: 18 residues. Germline V gives CDR1 GTSNPN, CDR2 SVGIG (reference sequence). For the CDR3, the DNA is TGTGCCTGGAGTGGGGCAGGCGCGAGGGCCGGCTCCTACAATGAGCAGTTCTTC. It codes for CAWSGAGARAGSYNEQFF.

The CDR3 DNA reads TGTGCCAGCAGTGACATCAGGGGGCGCGAAGAAAAACTGTTTTTT. Its translation is CASSDIRGREEKLFF. The V and J genes are TRBV6-1 and TRBJ1-4; TRBD1 aligns across 8 bases. CDR1 and CDR2 (germline): MNHNS, SASEGT. The CDR3 extends over 15 amino acids. V shed 3 bases, J shed 8 bases, and the junction held 8 bases outside the gene matches.

Here the CDR3 reads CASSPRQGGTDTQYF. CDR3 sequence (DNA): TGTGCCAGCAGCCCCCGACAGGGGGGCACAGATACGCAGTATTTT. This sequence joins TRBV11-2 and TRBJ2-3, with TRBD1 identical over 9 bases. CDR1 is SGHAT, CDR2 FQNNGV, per germline. The ends lost 5 bases at V and 1 base at J; junction bases unmatched: 4. This CDR3 comprises 15 residues.

The chain links TRBV19 to TRBJ2-1; 8 bases fit TRBD2. There are 14 residues in the CDR3. Germline assignment: CDR1 LNHDA and CDR2 SQIVND (reference sequence). J was trimmed by 5 bases and V by 9 bases; bases with no gene match: 9. CDR3 sequence: CARVPGLEHNEQFF. The CDR3 DNA reads as TGTGCCAGGGTTCCGGGACTAGAGCACAATGAGCAGTTCTTC.

The chain has TRBV28 and TRBJ2-7, with D perhaps matching TRBD2 (6 bases). Trimming removed 6 bases from V and 0 bases from J, with 12 bases in between. CDR3 size: 14 residues. Per germline, CDR1 MDHEN and CDR2 SYDVKM. Written as DNA, the CDR3 is TGTGCCAGCAGCACCGGGACTTACTCCTACGAGCAGTACTTC. Protein sequence: CASSTGTYSYEQYF.

This clone has just a few counts. The rearrangement links TRBV21-1 to TRBJ1-5. TRBV21-1 is a known pseudogene. The CDR3 runs to 14 residues. DNA for the CDR3: TGTGCCAGCAGCAAAGGTGGGGTAGCGCAGCCCCAGCATTTT. Amino acids: CASSKGGVAQPQHF.

The chain combines TRBV9 with TRBJ2-7; D unresolved. The CDR3 runs to 13 residues. Germline V gives CDR1 SGDLS, CDR2 YYNGEE. The V end was cut by 0 bases, the J end by 2 bases, with 6 bases between. The CDR3 reads CASSVGLTYEQYF. The CDR3 DNA follows: TGTGCCAGCAGCGTAGGTCTTACCTACGAGCAGTACTTC.

The J gene is TRBJ2-5, the V gene TRBV4-3; 8 bases align to TRBD2. CDR3 size: 18 residues. The germline gives CDR1 LGHNA, CDR2 YSLEER. V was clipped by 0 bases and J by 4 bases; unmatched bases: 13. CDR3 region: CASSQDGLAGQGSETQYF. For the CDR3, the DNA is TGCGCCAGCAGCCAAGACGGGCTAGCGGGTCAGGGCTCAGAGACCCAGTACTTC.

This chain uses TRBV5-6 with TRBJ2-7; 7 bases align to TRBD2. The V segment lost 0 bases and the J segment 5 bases; nucleotides outside the gene matches: 8. The CDR3 covers 15 residues. The germline gives CDR1 SGHDT, CDR2 YYEEEE. The CDR3 region is CASSLVGGSTNEQYF. In DNA, the CDR3 is TGTGCCAGCAGCTTGGTTGGCGGGAGTACTAACGAGCAGTACTTC.

The CDR3 region has the DNA TGCGCCAGCAGCCAAGGACAGGGGCTTTTGAGTGAGCAGTTCTTC. Its translation: CASSQGQGLLSEQFF. V is TRBV4-3 and J is TRBJ2-1, with 8 bases identical to TRBD1. The CDR3 sequence is 15 residues long. The V segment lost 1 base and the J segment 9 bases; nucleotides outside the gene matches: 8. Germline V gene lookup returns CDR1 LGHNA and CDR2 YSLEER.

This clone was picked up one time. The chain employs TRBV19 and TRBJ1-1; D is undetermined. Germline CDR1 and CDR2: LNHDA and SQIVND (reference sequence). Trimming removed 4 bases at V and 1 base at J, with 13 bases between. The CDR3 has 15 amino acids. CDR3 nucleotides: TGTGCCAGTAGTACTTGGTCCACTGGGAACACTGAAGCTTTCTTT. Translated, it gives CASSTWSTGNTEAFF. The full variable domain, rest sourced from reference TRBV19 and TRBJ1-1, is DGGITQSPKYLFRKEGQNVTLSCEQNLNHDAMYWYRQDPGQGLRLIYYSQIVNDFQKGDIAEGYSVSREKKESFPLTVTSAQKNPTAFYLCASSTWSTGNTEAFFGQGTRLTVV.

The V and J genes are TRBV10-3 and TRBJ1-5; possibly TRBD1 for D (6 bases). Trimming stripped 6 bases from V and 3 bases from J, with 9 bases between. The CDR3 runs to 13 residues. Germline V gene data show CDR1 as ENHRY and CDR2 as SYGVKD. CDR3 residues: CAIRRQDNQPQHF. The CDR3 region has the DNA TGTGCCATCAGGAGACAGGACAATCAGCCCCAGCATTTT.

V gene TRBV12-1 combines with J gene TRBJ1-1; TRBD1 was called by the table and not checked on the DNA. TRBV12-1 is a pseudogene locus. This CDR3 comprises 15 residues. In nucleotides, the CDR3 is TGTGCCAGCAGCCCTGGACAGGCAGTGAACACTGAAGCTTTCTTT. Translation: CASSPGQAVNTEAFF.

The chain carries TRBV7-9 and TRBJ1-2, with D unclear. This CDR3 has 16 amino acids. Deletions cut 0 bases from V and 1 base from J, with 12 bases between. Germline V CDR1 and CDR2: SEHNR, FQNEAQ (reference sequence). The CDR3, as DNA: TGTGCCAGCAGCTTAGCGTCAAGCTTTGGTAACTATGGCTACACCTTC. Translation: CASSLASSFGNYGYTF.

This chain connects TRBV11-2 to TRBJ2-1; possibly TRBD1 for D (6 bases). Germline V gives CDR1 SGHAT, CDR2 FQNNGV. The germline V and J ends were trimmed by 6 bases and 6 bases, with 15 bases remaining between them. CDR3 length equals 14 residues. The CDR3 is CASSGAGDFNEQFF. DNA of the CDR3: TGTGCCAGCAGTGGGGCAGGGGATTTCAATGAGCAGTTCTTC.

This clone was seen just once. This sequence joins TRBV6-7 and TRBJ2-2, with D possibly matching TRBD2 (6 bases). TRBV6-7 is reported as an ORF; its role is uncertain. The CDR3 is 17 amino acids. V was clipped by 7 bases and J by 3 bases, with 21 bases between them. CDR3: CASTRSRENRYTGELFF. In nucleotides, the CDR3 is TGTGCCAGCACCCGGTCCCGGGAGAACCGATACACCGGGGAGCTGTTTTTT.

The chain employs TRBV10-3 and TRBJ2-3, with 7 positions matching TRBD2. V shed 4 bases, J shed 4 bases, and the junction held 8 bases outside the gene matches. The CDR3 spans 15 residues. Germline lookup yields CDR1 ENHRY and CDR2 SYGVKD. The CDR3 region is CAISVGGREPDTQYF. The CDR3 DNA is TGTGCCATCAGTGTTGGGGGGAGGGAGCCAGATACGCAGTATTTT.

This chain joins TRBV7-2 and TRBJ2-1; 9 positions agree with TRBD2. The CDR3 loop spans 18 amino acids. CDR1 is SGHTA and CDR2 is FQGNSA in the germline V gene. The V segment lost 1 base and the J segment 5 bases; nucleotides outside the gene matches: 12. CDR3 loop: CASSLVFSGLAQNNEQFF. CDR3 DNA: TGTGCCAGCAGCTTAGTTTTTAGTGGACTAGCGCAAAACAATGAGCAGTTCTTC.

This chain connects TRBV2 to TRBJ1-1, with TRBD1 as a possible D gene (5 bases). The germline V gene has CDR1 SNHLY and CDR2 FYNNEI. Between the trimmed V and J ends, which lost 8 bases and 6 bases, there was a span of 22 bases. There are 15 residues in the CDR3. The CDR3 sequence: CASWGREEVVPEAFF. CDR3 DNA: TGTGCCAGCTGGGGCAGGGAAGAAGTGGTACCTGAAGCTTTCTTT.

This rearrangement joins TRBV2 to TRBJ1-2; unclear D gene. This CDR3 is built from 15 residues. Between the trimmed V and J ends, which lost 2 bases and 1 base, there was a span of 11 bases. From germline, CDR1 is SNHLY and CDR2 FYNNEI. CDR3 coding DNA: TGTGCCAGCAGTGAATCACAGAACATTAACTATGGCTACACCTTC. Its translation: CASSESQNINYGYTF.

This chain connects TRBV19 to TRBJ2-7, with 9 nucleotides matching TRBD2. Germline V gives CDR1 LNHDA, CDR2 SQIVND (reference sequence). The length of the CDR3 is 15 residues. The J segment lost 1 base and the V segment lost 5 bases, leaving 6 bases of the junction unmatched. DNA for the CDR3: TGTGCCAGTAGTTTAAGCGGGGGGCCATCCTACGAGCAGTACTTC. Protein product: CASSLSGGPSYEQYF.